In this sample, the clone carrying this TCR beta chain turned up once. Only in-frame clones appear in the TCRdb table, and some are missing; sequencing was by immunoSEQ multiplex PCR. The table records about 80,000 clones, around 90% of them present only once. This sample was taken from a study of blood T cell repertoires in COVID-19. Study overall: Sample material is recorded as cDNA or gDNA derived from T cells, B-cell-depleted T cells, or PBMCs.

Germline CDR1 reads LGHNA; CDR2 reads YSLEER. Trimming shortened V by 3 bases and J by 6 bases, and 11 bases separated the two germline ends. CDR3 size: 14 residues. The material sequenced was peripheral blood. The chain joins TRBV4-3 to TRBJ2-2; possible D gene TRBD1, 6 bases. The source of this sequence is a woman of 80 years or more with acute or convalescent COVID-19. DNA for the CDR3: TGCGCCAGCAGCCACCCCCGGACAGCCGGGGAGCTGTTTTTT. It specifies CASSHPRTAGELFF.